Following are 10 T cell receptor beta chains from one sample sequenced in a study of blood T cell repertoires in COVID-19. Method: immunoSEQ multiplex PCR; TCRdb's copy keeps in-frame clones and lacks some. Counted here are 250,000 to 350,000 clones, about 88% occurring once; the ten biggest clones make up more than 1.2%. Sequencing was performed on peripheral blood. These receptors all come from a human donor with COVID-19, enrolled during active disease. The donor label of this sample is uncertain.

This chain uses TRBV6-1 with TRBJ2-3; 12 nucleotides align to TRBD2. Germline CDR1 and CDR2: MNHNS and SASEGT. CDR3 length: 19 amino acids. V trimming: 1 base; J trimming: 0 bases; junction bases outside the gene matches: 8. The CDR3 sequence: CASSEDRRLAGASTDTQYF. The CDR3 bases are TGTGCCAGCAGTGAAGACAGGAGACTAGCGGGAGCCAGCACAGATACGCAGTATTTT.

This clone was counted only a few times. V gene TRBV7-8 combines with J gene TRBJ2-2; TRBD2 matches 8 bases. V shed 8 bases, J shed 1 base, and the junction held 9 bases outside the gene matches. From germline, CDR1 is SGHVS and CDR2 FQNEAQ. CDR3 length: 16 amino acids. The CDR3 spells CASPTIAGLNTGELFF. In nucleotides, the CDR3 is TGTGCCAGCCCCACCATAGCGGGACTGAACACCGGGGAGCTGTTTTTT. The full variable domain, completed using reference TRBV7-8 and TRBJ2-2, is GAGVSQSPRYKVAKRGQDVALRCDPISGHVSLFWYQQALGQGPEFLTYFQNEAQLDKSGLPSDRFFAERPEGSVSTLKIQRTQQEDSAVYLCASPTIAGLNTGELFFGEGSRLTVL.

The chain recombines TRBV6-5 with TRBJ2-7; the D is unclear. V was shortened by 6 bases and J by 0 bases, with 12 bases between the two germline ends. The germline V gene has CDR1 MNHEY and CDR2 SVGAGI. The CDR3 has 14 residues. The CDR3 bases are TGTGCCAGCAGGAAGGAGATCTCCTCCTACGAGCAGTACTTC. This codes for CASRKEISSYEQYF.

About this clone: Its ends do not fully match the called genes, so a read error is possible. The CDR3 region is CASSLHGHERLFF. The CDR3 DNA reads TGTGCCAGCAGCCTCCACGGACACGAAAGACTGTTTTTT. The V and J genes are TRBV9 and TRBJ1-4; maybe TRBD1 (5 bases). The CDR3 loop spans 13 amino acids. Germline CDR1 is SGDLS and CDR2 is YYNGEE.

This clone has only a few counts. The J gene is TRBJ1-2, the V gene TRBV4-1; 9 nucleotides line up with TRBD1. The CDR3 runs 15 residues. V trimming: 4 bases; J trimming: 4 bases; junction bases outside the gene matches: 7. Germline assignment: CDR1 MGHRA and CDR2 YSYEKL. CDR3 residues: CASSLRQGEGYGYTF. Here the CDR3 DNA reads TGCGCCAGCAGCCTGCGACAGGGGGAGGGCTATGGCTACACCTTC.

The rearrangement uses TRBV10-3 and TRBJ1-5; D perhaps matches TRBD1 (6 bases). Germline CDR1 reads ENHRY; CDR2 reads SYGVKD. The CDR3 is made up of 14 amino acids. V gave up 2 bases and J gave up 7 bases, with 12 bases separating them. In nucleotides, the CDR3 is TGTGCCATCAGTGAGGGGGGGGCAGGCCAGCCCCAGCATTTT. Amino acid sequence: CAISEGGAGQPQHF.

This chain joins TRBV7-9 and TRBJ1-2; possible D gene TRBD1, 5 bases. The V and J ends lost 5 bases and 4 bases respectively, with 17 bases between them. The CDR3 is 15 amino acids. In germline, CDR1 is SEHNR, CDR2 FQNEAQ (reference sequence). The CDR3 sequence: CASSPQGSPSYGYTF. DNA for the CDR3: TGTGCCAGCAGCCCCCAGGGATCCCCAAGCTATGGCTACACCTTC.

This clone was observed at least ten times. The chain couples TRBV29-1 to TRBJ2-7; perhaps TRBD1 as D (6 bases). Germline V gene lookup returns CDR1 SQVTM and CDR2 ANQGSEA. Trimming stripped 4 bases from V and 3 bases from J, with 16 bases between. This CDR3 region has 14 residues. CDR3 DNA: TGCAGCGTTGCTGGTGGGGACATATACTACGAGCAGTACTTC. Translation gives CSVAGGDIYYEQYF.

The chain is built from TRBV6-5 and TRBJ1-1; the match to TRBD1 covers 7 bases. V lost 2 bases to trimming and J lost 11 bases; unmatched junction nucleotides: 17. Germline values: CDR1 MNHEY, CDR2 SVGAGI. The CDR3 extends over 16 amino acids. The CDR3 spells CASSYGESTGRSIAFF. CDR3 nucleotides: TGTGCCAGCAGTTACGGGGAATCGACAGGGAGGTCTATTGCTTTCTTT.

The chain has TRBV18 and TRBJ2-1, with 7 bases that match TRBD2. V was clipped by 2 bases and J by 7 bases; unmatched bases: 11. This CDR3 contains 16 residues. The germline gives CDR1 KGHSH, CDR2 LQKENI. CDR3 nucleotide sequence: TGTGCCAGCTCACCAGTGGTGAGCGGGAATGGGAATGAGCAGTTCTTC. Its protein product is CASSPVVSGNGNEQFF. The complete variable domain, with remaining parts taken from reference TRBV18 and TRBJ2-1, reads NAGVMQNPRHLVRRRGQEARLRCSPMKGHSHVYWYRQLPEEGLKFMVYLQKENIIDESGMPKERFSAEFPKEGPSILRIQQVVRGDSAAYFCASSPVVSGNGNEQFFGPGTRLTVL.